This TCR beta chain was profiled in a study of cytomegalovirus exposure and HLA in healthy donors. Amplification used 60 Vbeta primers and 13 Jbeta primers. Profiling relied on immunoSEQ multiplex PCR, and the TCRdb table lists in-frame clones only, not all of them. The sample includes about 82,000 clones, around 77% of them seen just once. Losses at the gene ends were 5 bases for V and 2 bases for J; bases not matched to a gene: 5. The CDR3 is made up of 15 amino acids. Germline lookup yields CDR1 SGHTA and CDR2 FQGTGA. The sample consisted of PBMCs. The source is a man aged 45-65 years in good health and CMV-seronegative. The genes are TRBV7-3 and TRBJ2-2, with TRBD1 matching 7 bases. DNA of the CDR3: TGTGCCAGCAGCCCCGGGACAGTTAACACCGGGGAGCTGTTTTTT. This encodes CASSPGTVNTGELFF.